This TCR beta chain was obtained from a study of T cells in Graves' hyperthyroidism and ophthalmopathy. Whole-study context: The authors collected peripheral blood at initial diagnosis, before any treatment.

RNA transcripts provided the source from which TCR beta CDR3 regions were amplified. A first-round RT-PCR of the TCR CDR3 used the HTBI primer set. TCRdb ran MiXCR on the multiplex PCR reads and lists one entry per CDR3 protein. This table has about 360,000 distinct CDR3 sequences, roughly an eighth appearing once. This CDR3 comprises 15 residues. Germline V gene data show CDR1 as SNHLY and CDR2 as FYNNEI. V lost 5 bases and J lost 2; bases outside the gene matches: 5. Over 18 months, lack of ophthalmopathy progression marked Graves' hyperthyroidism as stable. This clonotype came up many times. Its specificity is not known. Study-level results: Blood held most thyroid clonotypes expanded above 0.001 frequency. A model built on 13 V-J features separated ophthalmopathy from stable hyperthyroidism.

The chain has TRBV2 and TRBJ2-3, with 9 bases aligning to TRBD2. The sequence was obtained from a woman under 30 with Graves' hyperthyroidism. Material for sequencing was blood. The DNA for the CDR3 is TGTGCCAGCAGTTTTCTAGCGGGACCCACAGATACGCAGTATTTT. Translation gives CASSFLAGPTDTQYF.